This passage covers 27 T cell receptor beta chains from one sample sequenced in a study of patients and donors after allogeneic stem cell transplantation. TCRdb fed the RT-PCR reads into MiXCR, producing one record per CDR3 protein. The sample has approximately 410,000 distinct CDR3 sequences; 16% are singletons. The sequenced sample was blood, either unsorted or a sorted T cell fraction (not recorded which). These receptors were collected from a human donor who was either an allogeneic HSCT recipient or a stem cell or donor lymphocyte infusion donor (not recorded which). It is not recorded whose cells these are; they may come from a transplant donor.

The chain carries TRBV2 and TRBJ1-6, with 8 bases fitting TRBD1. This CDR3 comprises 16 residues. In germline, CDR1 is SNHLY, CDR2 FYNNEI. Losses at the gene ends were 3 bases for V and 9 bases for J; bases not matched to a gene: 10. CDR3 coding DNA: TGTGCCAGCAGTGAGGGTCAGGGGGCGCGGGGTTCACCCCTCCACTTT. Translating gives CASSEGQGARGSPLHF. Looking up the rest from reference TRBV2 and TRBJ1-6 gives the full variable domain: EPEVTQTPSHQVTQMGQEVILRCVPISNHLYFYWYRQILGQKVEFLVSFYNNEISEKSEIFDDQFSVERPDGSNFTLKIRSTKLEDSAMYFCASSEGQGARGSPLHFGNGTRLTVT.

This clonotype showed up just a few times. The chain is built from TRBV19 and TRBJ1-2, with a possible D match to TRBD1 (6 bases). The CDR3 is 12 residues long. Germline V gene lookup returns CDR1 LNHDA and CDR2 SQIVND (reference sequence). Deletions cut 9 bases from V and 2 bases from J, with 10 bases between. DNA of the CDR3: TGTGCCAGCCAAGACAGGAACTATGGCTACACCTTC. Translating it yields CASQDRNYGYTF.

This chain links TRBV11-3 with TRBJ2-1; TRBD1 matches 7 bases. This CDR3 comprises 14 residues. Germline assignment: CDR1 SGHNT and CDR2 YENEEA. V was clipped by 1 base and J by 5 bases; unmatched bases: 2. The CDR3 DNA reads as TGTGCCAGCAGCTTAGTGGGACAGAACAATGAGCAGTTCTTC. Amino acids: CASSLVGQNNEQFF.

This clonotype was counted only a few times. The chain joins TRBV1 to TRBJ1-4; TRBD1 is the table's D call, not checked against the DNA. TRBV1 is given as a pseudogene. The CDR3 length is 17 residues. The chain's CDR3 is CTSSHFDSDSTNEKLFF. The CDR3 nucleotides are TGCACCAGCAGCCATTTCGACAGCGATTCAACTAATGAAAAACTGTTTTTT.

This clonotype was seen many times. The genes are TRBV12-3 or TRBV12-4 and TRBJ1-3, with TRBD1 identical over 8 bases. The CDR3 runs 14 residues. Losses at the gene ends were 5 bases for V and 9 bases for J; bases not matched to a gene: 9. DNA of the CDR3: TGTGCCAGCAGTCAGGGGGCCTCTGTCGGCACCATATATTTT. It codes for CASSQGASVGTIYF.

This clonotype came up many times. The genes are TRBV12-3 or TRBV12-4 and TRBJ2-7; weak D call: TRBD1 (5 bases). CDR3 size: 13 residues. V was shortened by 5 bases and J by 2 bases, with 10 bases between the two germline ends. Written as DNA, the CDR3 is TGTGCCAGCAGTAGGGGCTACCCCTACGAGCAGTACTTC. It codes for CASSRGYPYEQYF.

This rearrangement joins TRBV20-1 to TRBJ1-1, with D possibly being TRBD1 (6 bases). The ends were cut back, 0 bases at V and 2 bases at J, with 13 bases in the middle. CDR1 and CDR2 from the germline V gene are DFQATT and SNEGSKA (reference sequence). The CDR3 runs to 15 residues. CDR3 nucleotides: TGCAGTGCTAGAGAGGAGGGAGGGGGAAACACTGAAGCTTTCTTT. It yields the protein CSAREEGGGNTEAFF.

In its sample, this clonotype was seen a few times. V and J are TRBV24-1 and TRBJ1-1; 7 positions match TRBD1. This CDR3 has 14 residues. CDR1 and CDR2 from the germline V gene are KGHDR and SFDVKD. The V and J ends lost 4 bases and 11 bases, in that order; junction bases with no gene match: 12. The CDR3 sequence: CATSDRTGRKLAFF. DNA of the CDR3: TGTGCCACCAGTGACCGGACAGGAAGGAAGCTGGCTTTCTTT.

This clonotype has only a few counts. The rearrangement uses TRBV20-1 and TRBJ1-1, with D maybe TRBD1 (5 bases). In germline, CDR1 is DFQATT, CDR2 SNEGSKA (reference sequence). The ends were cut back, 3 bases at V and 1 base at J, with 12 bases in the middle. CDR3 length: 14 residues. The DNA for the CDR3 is TGCAGTGCTAGTCGGGGCAGGGAGAACACTGAAGCTTTCTTT. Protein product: CSASRGRENTEAFF.

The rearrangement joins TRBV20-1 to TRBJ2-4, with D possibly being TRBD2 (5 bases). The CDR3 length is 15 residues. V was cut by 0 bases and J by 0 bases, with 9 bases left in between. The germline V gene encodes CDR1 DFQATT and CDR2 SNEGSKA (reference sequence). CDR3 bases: TGCAGTGCTAGAGATCCAGCGGTAGCCAAAAACATTCAGTACTTC. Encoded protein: CSARDPAVAKNIQYF.

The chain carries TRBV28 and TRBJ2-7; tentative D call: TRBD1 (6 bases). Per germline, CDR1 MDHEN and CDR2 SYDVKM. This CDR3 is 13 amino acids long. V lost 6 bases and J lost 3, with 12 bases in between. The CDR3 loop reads CASRTGSVYEQYF. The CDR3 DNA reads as TGTGCCAGCAGAACAGGGAGTGTCTACGAGCAGTACTTC.

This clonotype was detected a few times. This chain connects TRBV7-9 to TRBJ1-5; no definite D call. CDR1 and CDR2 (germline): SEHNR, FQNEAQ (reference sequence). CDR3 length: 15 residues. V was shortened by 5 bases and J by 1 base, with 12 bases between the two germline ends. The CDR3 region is CASSRVGKSNQPQHF. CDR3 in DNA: TGTGCCAGCAGCCGGGTGGGAAAAAGCAATCAGCCCCAGCATTTT.

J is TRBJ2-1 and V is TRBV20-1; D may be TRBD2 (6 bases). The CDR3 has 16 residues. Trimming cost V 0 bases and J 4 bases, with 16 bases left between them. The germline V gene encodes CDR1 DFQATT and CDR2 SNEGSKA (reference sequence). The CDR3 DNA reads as TGCAGTGCTAGAGATCCGCGGGGTAGGCGATACAATGAGCAGTTCTTC. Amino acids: CSARDPRGRRYNEQFF.

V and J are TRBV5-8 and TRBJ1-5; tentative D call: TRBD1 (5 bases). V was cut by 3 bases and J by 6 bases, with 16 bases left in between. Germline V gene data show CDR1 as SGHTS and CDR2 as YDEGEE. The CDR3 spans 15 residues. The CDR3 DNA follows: TGTGCCAGCAGCTCCCGTCCAGGGATGACTCAGCCCCAGCATTTT. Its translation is CASSSRPGMTQPQHF.

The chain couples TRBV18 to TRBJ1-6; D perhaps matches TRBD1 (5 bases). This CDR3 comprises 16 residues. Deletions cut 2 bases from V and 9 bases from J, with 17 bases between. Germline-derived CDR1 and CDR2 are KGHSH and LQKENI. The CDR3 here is CASSPGTPAGTSPLHF. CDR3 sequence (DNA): TGTGCCAGCTCACCAGGGACCCCGGCTGGTACTTCACCCCTCCACTTT.

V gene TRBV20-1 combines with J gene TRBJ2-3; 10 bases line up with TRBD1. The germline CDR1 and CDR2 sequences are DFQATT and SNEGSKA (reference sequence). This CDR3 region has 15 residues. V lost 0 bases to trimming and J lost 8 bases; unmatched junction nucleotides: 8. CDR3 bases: TGCAGTGCTAGAGACTCAGGGACAGGGGCGGTTACGCAGTATTTT. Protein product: CSARDSGTGAVTQYF.

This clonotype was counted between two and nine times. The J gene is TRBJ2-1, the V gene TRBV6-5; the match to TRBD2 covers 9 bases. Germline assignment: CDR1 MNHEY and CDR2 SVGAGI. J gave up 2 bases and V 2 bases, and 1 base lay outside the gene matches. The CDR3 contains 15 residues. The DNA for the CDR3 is TGTGCCAGCAGTTACACTAGCGGGCCCTACAATGAGCAGTTCTTC. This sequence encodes CASSYTSGPYNEQFF.

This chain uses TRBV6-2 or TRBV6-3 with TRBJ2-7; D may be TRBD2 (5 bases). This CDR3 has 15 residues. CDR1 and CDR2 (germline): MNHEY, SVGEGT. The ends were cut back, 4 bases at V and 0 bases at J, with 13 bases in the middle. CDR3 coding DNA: TGTGCCAGCAGTTTGAACCTGGGGAGCTCCTACGAGCAGTACTTC. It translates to CASSLNLGSSYEQYF.

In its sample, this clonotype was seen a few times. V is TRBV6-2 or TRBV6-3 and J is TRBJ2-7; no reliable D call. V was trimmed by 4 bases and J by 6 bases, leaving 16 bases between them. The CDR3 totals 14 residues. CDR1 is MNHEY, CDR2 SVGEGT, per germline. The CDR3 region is CASSFVLLWGEQYF. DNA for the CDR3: TGTGCCAGCAGTTTTGTGCTACTTTGGGGCGAGCAGTACTTC.

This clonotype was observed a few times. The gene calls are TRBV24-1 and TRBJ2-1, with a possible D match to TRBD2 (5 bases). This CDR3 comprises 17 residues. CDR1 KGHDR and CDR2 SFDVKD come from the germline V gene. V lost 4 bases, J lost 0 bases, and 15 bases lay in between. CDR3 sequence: CATSDRSSGSSYNEQFF. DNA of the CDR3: TGTGCCACCAGTGACCGGTCAAGCGGAAGCTCCTACAATGAGCAGTTCTTC.

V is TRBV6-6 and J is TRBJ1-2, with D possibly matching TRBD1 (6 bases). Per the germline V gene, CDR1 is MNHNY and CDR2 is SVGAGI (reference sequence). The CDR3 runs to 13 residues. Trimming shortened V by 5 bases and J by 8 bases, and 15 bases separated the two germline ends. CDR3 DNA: TGTGCCAGCAGTCGGACAGCCCTCGGGGGCTACACCTTC. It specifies CASSRTALGGYTF.

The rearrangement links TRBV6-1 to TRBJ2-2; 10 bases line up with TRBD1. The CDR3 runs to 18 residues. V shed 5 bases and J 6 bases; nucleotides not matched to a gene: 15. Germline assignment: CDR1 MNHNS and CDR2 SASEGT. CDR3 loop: CASSKTGTGVVRAGELFF. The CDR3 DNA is TGTGCCAGCAGTAAAACCGGGACAGGGGTCGTTAGGGCCGGGGAGCTGTTTTTT.

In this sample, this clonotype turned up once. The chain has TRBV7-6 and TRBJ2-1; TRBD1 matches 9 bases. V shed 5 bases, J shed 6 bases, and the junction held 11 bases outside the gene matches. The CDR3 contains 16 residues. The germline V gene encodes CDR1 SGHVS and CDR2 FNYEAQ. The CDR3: CASSADGQGPRNEQFF. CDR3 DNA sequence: TGTGCCAGCAGCGCCGACGGACAGGGGCCTCGCAATGAGCAGTTCTTC.

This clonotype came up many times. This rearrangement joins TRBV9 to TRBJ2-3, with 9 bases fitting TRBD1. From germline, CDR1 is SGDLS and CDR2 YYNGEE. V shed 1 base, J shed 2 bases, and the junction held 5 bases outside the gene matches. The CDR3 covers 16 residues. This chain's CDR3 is CASSVRRTGDTDTQYF. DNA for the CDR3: TGTGCCAGCAGCGTAAGACGGACAGGGGACACAGATACGCAGTATTTT.

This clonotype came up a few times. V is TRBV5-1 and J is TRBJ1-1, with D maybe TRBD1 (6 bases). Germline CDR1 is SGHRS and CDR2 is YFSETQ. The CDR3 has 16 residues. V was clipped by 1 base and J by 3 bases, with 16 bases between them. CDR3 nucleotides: TGCGCCAGCAGCTTGTTTTCCTTGGGGGGCGACACTGAAGCTTTCTTT. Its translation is CASSLFSLGGDTEAFF.

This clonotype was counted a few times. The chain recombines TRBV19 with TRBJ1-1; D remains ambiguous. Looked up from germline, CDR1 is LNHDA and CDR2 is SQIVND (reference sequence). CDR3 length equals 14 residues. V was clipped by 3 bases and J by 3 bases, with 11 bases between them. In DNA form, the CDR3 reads TGTGCCAGTAGTATCTTTAGTGGGTACACTGAAGCTTTCTTT. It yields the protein CASSIFSGYTEAFF.

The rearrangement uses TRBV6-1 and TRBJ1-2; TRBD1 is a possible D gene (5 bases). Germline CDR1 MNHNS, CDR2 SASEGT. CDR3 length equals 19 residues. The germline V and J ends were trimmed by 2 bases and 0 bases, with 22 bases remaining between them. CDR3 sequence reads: CASSEPRAGTGPSNYGYTF. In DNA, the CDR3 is TGTGCCAGCAGTGAACCCCGAGCCGGGACCGGACCGTCTAACTATGGCTACACCTTC.